This T cell receptor (beta chain) comes out of a study of blood T cell repertoires in COVID-19. The table came from immunoSEQ multiplex PCR; TCRdb's copy has only in-frame clones and leaves some out. The table shows about 200,000 clones, with around 87% occurring only once. The TCR originated in a man aged 60-69 years who had recovered from COVID-19. The sequencing input was peripheral blood.

CDR3: CASSVEARGTDTQYF. The CDR3 region has the DNA TGTGCCAGCAGCGTAGAGGCGCGGGGCACAGATACGCAGTATTTT. This rearrangement joins TRBV9 to TRBJ2-3; perhaps TRBD2 as D (5 bases). Germline loops: CDR1 SGDLS, CDR2 YYNGEE. The CDR3 runs to 15 residues. V gave up 0 bases and J gave up 1 base, with 9 bases separating them.